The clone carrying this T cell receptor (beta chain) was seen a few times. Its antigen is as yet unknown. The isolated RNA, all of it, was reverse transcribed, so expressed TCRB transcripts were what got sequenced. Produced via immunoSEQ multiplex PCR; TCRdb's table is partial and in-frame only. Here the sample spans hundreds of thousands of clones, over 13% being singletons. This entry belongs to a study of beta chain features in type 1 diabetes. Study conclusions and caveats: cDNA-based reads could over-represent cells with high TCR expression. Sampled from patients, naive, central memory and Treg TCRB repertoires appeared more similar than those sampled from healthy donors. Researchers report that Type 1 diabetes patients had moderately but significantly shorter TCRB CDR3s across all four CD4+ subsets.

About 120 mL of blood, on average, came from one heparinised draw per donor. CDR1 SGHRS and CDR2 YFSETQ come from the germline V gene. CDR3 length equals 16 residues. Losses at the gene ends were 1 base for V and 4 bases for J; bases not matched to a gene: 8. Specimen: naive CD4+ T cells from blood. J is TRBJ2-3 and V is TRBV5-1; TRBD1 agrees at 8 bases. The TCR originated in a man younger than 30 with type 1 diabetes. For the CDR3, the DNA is TGCGCCAGCAGCTTGATGATGACAGGGGAGGCAGATACGCAGTATTTT. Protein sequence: CASSLMMTGEADTQYF.